A selection of T cell receptor beta chains follows, all from one sample in a study of blood T cell repertoires in COVID-19. The data were produced by immunoSEQ multiplex PCR, yet TCRdb's version contains in-frame clones alone and is incomplete. The sample carries about 210,000 clones, around 80% recorded once. The specimen was peripheral blood. The source is a woman aged 40 to 50 with acute or convalescent COVID-19. The CDR3 runs from the conserved cysteine through the conserved F or W. A D gene is named only where the DNA matches it firmly. Some rows have no size entry. The others give once, few or many, or a class for an expanded clone.

abundance,v_gene,d_gene,j_gene,CDR3nt,CDR3aa
.,TRBV6-2/TRBV6-3,TRBD2,TRBJ2-1,TGTGCCAGCAGCAAAGTGGTACTAGCGGGAGAAACAAATGAGCAGTTCTTC,CASSKVVLAGETNEQFF
.,TRBV2,TRBD1,TRBJ1-2,TGTGCCAGCATCCCAATACGGGGACAGGGCGCGGGCTACACCTTC,CASIPIRGQGAGYTF
.,TRBV10-3,.,TRBJ1-6,TGTGCCATAAGAAATTCGGGGGGGGATTCACCCCTCCACTTT,CAIRNSGGDSPLHF
.,TRBV2,.,TRBJ2-3,TGTGCCAGCAGGCCCTCAGACAGGAGCACAGATACGCAGTATTTT,CASRPSDRSTDTQYF
.,TRBV19,TRBD1,TRBJ1-5,TGTGCCAGTAAAAGCAGGGGGCTTGGTCAGCCCCAGCATTTT,CASKSRGLGQPQHF
.,TRBV7-2,TRBD2,TRBJ2-1,TGTGCCAGCAGCGTAGAGGGGACTAGCGGGAGGGCGGGTGAGCAGTTCTTC,CASSVEGTSGRAGEQFF
once,TRBV6-5,TRBD2,TRBJ2-1,TGTGCCAGCAGTTACCGGGGACTAGCGGGAGGGCGCGAGCAGTTCTTC,CASSYRGLAGGREQFF
few,TRBV19,.,TRBJ2-3,TGTGCCAGTAGCACTAGAATGGACACAGATACGCAGTATTTT,CASSTRMDTDTQYF
.,TRBV5-1,.,TRBJ1-1,TGCGCCAGCAGCCCGGACAGACTGAACACTGAAGCTTTCTTT,CASSPDRLNTEAFF
many,TRBV19,.,TRBJ2-3,TGTGCCAGTAGTAGTAACGGTTTCACAGATACGCAGTATTTT,CASSSNGFTDTQYF
.,TRBV6-1,.,TRBJ1-2,TGTGCCAGCAGTGAAGACAGGAACTATGGCTACACCTTC,CASSEDRNYGYTF